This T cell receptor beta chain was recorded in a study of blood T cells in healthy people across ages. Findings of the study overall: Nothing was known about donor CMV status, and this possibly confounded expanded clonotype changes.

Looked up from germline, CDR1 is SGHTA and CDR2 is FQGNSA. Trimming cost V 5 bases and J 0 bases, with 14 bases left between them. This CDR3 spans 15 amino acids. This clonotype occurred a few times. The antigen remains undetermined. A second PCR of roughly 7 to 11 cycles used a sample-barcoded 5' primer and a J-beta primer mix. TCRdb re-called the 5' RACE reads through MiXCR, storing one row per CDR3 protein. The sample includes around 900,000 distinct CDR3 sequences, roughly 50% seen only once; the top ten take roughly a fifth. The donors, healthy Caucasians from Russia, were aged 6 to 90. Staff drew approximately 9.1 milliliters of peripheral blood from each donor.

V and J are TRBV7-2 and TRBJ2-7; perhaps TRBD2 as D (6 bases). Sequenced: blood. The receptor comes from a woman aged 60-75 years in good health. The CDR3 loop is CASSREQASSYEQYF. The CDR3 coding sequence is TGTGCCAGCAGCCGGGAGCAGGCCAGCTCCTACGAGCAGTACTTC.